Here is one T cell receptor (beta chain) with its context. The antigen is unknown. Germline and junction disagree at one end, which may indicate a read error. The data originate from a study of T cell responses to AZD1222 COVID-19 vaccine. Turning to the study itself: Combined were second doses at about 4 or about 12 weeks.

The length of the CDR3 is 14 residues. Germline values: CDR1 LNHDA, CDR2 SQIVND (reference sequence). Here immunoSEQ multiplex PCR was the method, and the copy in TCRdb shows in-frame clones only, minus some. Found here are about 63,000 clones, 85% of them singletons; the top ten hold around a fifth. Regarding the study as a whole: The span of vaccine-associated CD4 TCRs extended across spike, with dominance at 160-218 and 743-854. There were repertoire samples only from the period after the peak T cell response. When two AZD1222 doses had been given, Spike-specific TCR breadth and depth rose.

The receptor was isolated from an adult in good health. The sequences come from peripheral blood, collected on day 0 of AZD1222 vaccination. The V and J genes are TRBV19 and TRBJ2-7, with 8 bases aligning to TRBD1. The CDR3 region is CASSVDRGSYEQYF. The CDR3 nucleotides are TGTGCCAGTAGTGTAGACAGGGGATCCTACGAGCAGTACTTC.